A selection of T cell receptor beta chains follows, all from one sample in a study of response to subunit inactivated influenza vaccine. TCRdb reprocessed the RT-PCR reads via MiXCR and lists one record per CDR3 protein. Of more than 450,000 distinct CDR3 sequences in the sample, roughly 12% were seen once. The source material was PBMCs from blood, sampled on the day of vaccination. Every receptor here comes from a man between 45 and 60 years old who received an inactivated influenza vaccine. Both conserved end residues are part of each CDR3. The order of the fields is CDR3 DNA, CDR3 protein, V gene, J gene, clone size, D gene. The D gene is left open where the match is weak. Where a row states a size, it is once, few, many or the class of an expanded clone; other rows omit it.

DNA: TGCGCCAGCAGCCTACATAGCGGCCAAGAGACCCAGTACTTC; CDR3: CASSLHSGQETQYF; V: TRBV5-1; J: TRBJ2-5; size: many; D: NA
DNA: TGTGCCAGCAGTTCGACAGGGAGATGGGAGACCCAGTACTTC; CDR3: CASSSTGRWETQYF; V: TRBV12-3/TRBV12-4; J: TRBJ2-5; size: few; D: TRBD1
DNA: TGTGCCATCGAGACTGGGGTAGCGGGAGGCTACACCTTC; CDR3: CAIETGVAGGYTF; V: TRBV10-3; J: TRBJ1-2; size: NA; D: NA
DNA: NA; CDR3: CASSQVAGGTHPFF; V: TRBV3-1; J: TRBJ1-1; size: few; D: NA
DNA: TGTGCCAGCAGTTATATGGACAGCACTGAAGCTTTCTTT; CDR3: CASSYMDSTEAFF; V: TRBV2; J: TRBJ1-1; size: few; D: NA
DNA: TGTGCCAGCAGTTACCCGAACATCCGGGAGACCCAGTACTTC; CDR3: CASSYPNIRETQYF; V: TRBV6-2/TRBV6-3; J: TRBJ2-5; size: NA; D: NA
DNA: TGTGCCAGCAGTTTGACAGGGGAAAAAAACATTCAGTACTTC; CDR3: CASSLTGEKNIQYF; V: TRBV12-3/TRBV12-4; J: TRBJ2-4; size: few; D: TRBD1
DNA: TGTGCCAGCAGCCCCGGTTACGGGGAAGGGAATGAGCAGTTCTTC; CDR3: CASSPGYGEGNEQFF; V: TRBV3-1; J: TRBJ2-1; size: few; D: NA
DNA: TGTGCCAGCACATTGTTAGAGACCCTGAACACTGAAGCTTTCTTT; CDR3: CASTLLETLNTEAFF; V: TRBV6-1; J: TRBJ1-1; size: NA; D: NA
DNA: TGTGCCAGCAGCTTAGCCGGTATGTCCTACGAGCAGTACTTC; CDR3: CASSLAGMSYEQYF; V: TRBV7-2; J: TRBJ2-7; size: few; D: NA
DNA: TGTGCCAGCAGTTTGTTGGGACAGGGGCTTTCCGGGGAGCTGTTTTTT; CDR3: CASSLLGQGLSGELFF; V: TRBV28; J: TRBJ2-2; size: NA; D: TRBD1